This T cell receptor (beta chain) was captured by sequencing in a study of T-cell reconstitution after alpha-beta-depleted transplantation in children. This CDR3 is built from 15 residues. Trimming removed 3 bases from V and 2 bases from J; junction bases left unmatched: 5. Looked up from germline, CDR1 is SQVTM and CDR2 is ANQGSEA. Comments on this clonotype: Its antigen is undetermined.

Study-wide findings and caveats: There were some patients whose high TCRbeta diversity at day 60 came from surviving recipient T cells and thymic progenitors. Reportedly, only several hundred clones from non-depleted graft cells drove alpha-beta T-cell counts at about two months. Newly generated T cells supplied most T-cell counts and diversity one year post-transplant.

This sample's TCRbeta library carried unique molecular identifier barcodes. TCRdb re-called the PCR reads through MiXCR, storing one row per CDR3 protein. The table shows 250,000 to 400,000 distinct CDR3 sequences, with over 20% occurring only once. The clonotype was recovered from a male patient aged 10 to 17 who had a stem cell transplant for acute lymphoblastic leukemia, so the T cells may come from the graft donor. This chain connects TRBV29-1 to TRBJ2-7; 12 bases map to TRBD2. Sequencing was performed on PBMCs, mostly from graft donor cells, taken 180 days after TCRalphabeta/CD19-depleted stem cell transplant. The chain's CDR3 is CSVDGTSGRAYEQYF. The DNA of the CDR3 is TGCAGCGTTGATGGGACTAGCGGGCGCGCCTACGAGCAGTACTTC.